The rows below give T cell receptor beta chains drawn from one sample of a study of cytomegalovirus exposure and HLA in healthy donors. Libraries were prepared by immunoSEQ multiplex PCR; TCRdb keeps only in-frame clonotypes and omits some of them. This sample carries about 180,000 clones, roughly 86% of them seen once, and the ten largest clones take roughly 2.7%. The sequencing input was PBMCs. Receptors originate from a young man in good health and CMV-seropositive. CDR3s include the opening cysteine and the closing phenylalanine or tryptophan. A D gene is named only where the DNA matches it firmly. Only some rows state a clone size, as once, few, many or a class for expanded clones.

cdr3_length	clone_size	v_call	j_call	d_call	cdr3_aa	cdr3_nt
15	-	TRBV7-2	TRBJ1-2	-	CASSLAGGRKDGYTF	TGTGCCAGCAGCTTAGCGGGGGGACGAAAGGATGGCTACACCTTC
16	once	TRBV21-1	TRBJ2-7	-	CASSKALFRPEYGQYF	TGTGCCAGCAGCAAAGCGCTTTTCAGGCCCGAATACGGGCAGTACTTC
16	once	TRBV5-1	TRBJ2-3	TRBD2	CASSPGTSRITDTQYF	TGCGCCAGCAGCCCCGGGACTAGCAGGATCACAGATACGCAGTATTTT
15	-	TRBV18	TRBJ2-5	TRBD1	CASSRRQGTQETQYF	TGTGCCAGCTCCCGTCGACAGGGGACACAAGAGACCCAGTACTTC
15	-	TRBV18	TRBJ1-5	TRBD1	CASSPGQGGDQPQHF	TGTGCCAGCTCACCGGGACAGGGGGGGGATCAGCCCCAGCATTTT
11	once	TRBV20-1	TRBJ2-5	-	CSAVKGETQYF	TGCAGTGCGGTCAAGGGGGAGACCCAGTACTTC
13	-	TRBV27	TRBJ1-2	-	CASSEAPNYGYTF	TGTGCCAGCAGCGAAGCCCCTAACTATGGCTACACCTTC
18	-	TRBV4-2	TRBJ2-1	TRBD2	CASSQASGAVSSYNEQFF	TGTGCCAGCAGCCAGGCTAGCGGAGCTGTCAGCTCCTACAATGAGCAGTTCTTC
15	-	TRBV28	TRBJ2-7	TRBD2	CASSPSASGRGEQYF	TGTGCCAGCAGTCCATCGGCTAGCGGGAGAGGCGAGCAGTACTTC
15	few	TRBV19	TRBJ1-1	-	CASSMGEGMNTEAFF	TGTGCCAGTAGTATGGGAGAGGGAATGAACACTGAAGCTTTCTTT
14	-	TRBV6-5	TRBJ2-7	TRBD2	CASTRGVGGNEQYF	TGTGCCAGCACTCGGGGGGTCGGCGGTAACGAGCAGTACTTC
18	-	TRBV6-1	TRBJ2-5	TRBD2	CASSDALAGGGVEETQYF	TGTGCCAGCAGTGACGCCCTCGCGGGGGGTGGGGTAGAAGAGACCCAGTACTTC
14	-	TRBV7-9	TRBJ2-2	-	CASSPNPNTGELFF	TGTGCCAGCAGCCCTAACCCGAACACCGGGGAGCTGTTTTTT
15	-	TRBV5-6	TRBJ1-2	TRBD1	CASSTGQGAYYGYTF	TGTGCCAGCAGCACTGGACAGGGGGCGTACTATGGCTACACCTTC
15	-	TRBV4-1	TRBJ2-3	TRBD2	CASSQERGGGDTQYF	TGCGCCAGCAGCCAAGAGCGGGGGGGAGGAGATACGCAGTATTTT
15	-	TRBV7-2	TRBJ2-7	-	CASTSVAGETYEQYF	-
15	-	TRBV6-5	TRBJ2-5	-	CASRPSPRAKETQYF	TGTGCCAGCCGCCCCTCACCACGAGCGAAAGAGACCCAGTACTTC
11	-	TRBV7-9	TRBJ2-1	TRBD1	CASSWGTGEFF	TGTGCCAGCAGCTGGGGGACAGGGGAGTTCTTC
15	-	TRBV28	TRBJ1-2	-	CASSLTREGIYGYTF	TGTGCCAGCAGTTTGACCCGGGAAGGGATCTATGGCTACACCTTC
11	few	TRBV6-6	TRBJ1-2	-	CASTDGSGYTF	TGTGCCAGCACCGACGGGTCCGGCTACACCTTC
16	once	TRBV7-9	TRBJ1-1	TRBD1	CASRQPGQGKNTEAFF	TGTGCCAGCAGACAACCGGGACAGGGAAAGAACACTGAAGCTTTCTTT
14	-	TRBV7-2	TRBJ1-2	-	CASSFSLDPYGYTF	TGTGCCAGCAGCTTCTCCCTAGACCCCTATGGCTACACCTTC
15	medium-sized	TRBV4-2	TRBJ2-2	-	CASSQEGQNTGELFF	TGTGCCAGCAGCCAAGAGGGACAGAACACCGGGGAGCTGTTTTTT
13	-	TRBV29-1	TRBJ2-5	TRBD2	CSVLLAGWETQYF	TGCAGCGTTCTTCTAGCGGGGTGGGAGACCCAGTACTTC
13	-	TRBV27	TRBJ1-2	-	CASSREGGYGYTF	TGTGCCAGCAGTCGGGAGGGAGGCTATGGCTACACCTTC
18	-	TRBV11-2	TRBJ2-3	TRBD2	CASSSGGLAGKPTDTQYF	TGTGCCAGCAGCTCAGGGGGACTAGCGGGAAAGCCCACAGATACGCAGTATTTT
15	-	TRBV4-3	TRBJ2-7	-	CASSQDLGGSYEQYF	TGCGCCAGCAGCCAAGACCTCGGCGGCTCCTACGAGCAGTACTTC
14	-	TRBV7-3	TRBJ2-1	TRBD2	CASSFSGGALEQFF	TGTGCCAGCAGCTTTAGCGGGGGGGCGCTTGAGCAGTTCTTC
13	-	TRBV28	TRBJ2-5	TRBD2	CASISGSQETQYF	TGTGCCAGCATAAGCGGGAGCCAAGAGACCCAGTACTTC
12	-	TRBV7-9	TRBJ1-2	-	CASSLDTPGYTF	TGTGCCAGCAGCTTAGATACTCCTGGCTACACCTTC
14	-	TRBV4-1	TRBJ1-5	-	CASSQDPGYQPQHF	TGCGCCAGCAGCCAAGACCCGGGGTATCAGCCCCAGCATTTT
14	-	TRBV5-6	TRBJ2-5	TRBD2	CASSLGGGRETQYF	TGTGCCAGCAGCCTCGGGGGGGGGCGAGAGACCCAGTACTTC
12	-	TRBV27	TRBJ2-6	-	CASKDMANVLTF	TGTGCCAGTAAGGACATGGCCAACGTCCTGACTTTC
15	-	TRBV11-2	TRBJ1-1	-	CASSSLRLPNTEAFF	TGTGCCAGCAGCTCCCTCAGGCTCCCGAACACTGAAGCTTTCTTT
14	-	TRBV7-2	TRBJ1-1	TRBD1	CASSLARRTGEAFF	TGTGCCAGCAGCTTAGCGCGACGGACAGGGGAAGCTTTCTTT
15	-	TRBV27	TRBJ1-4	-	CASSPSTGYGEKLFF	TGTGCCAGCAGCCCATCGACAGGCTACGGGGAAAAACTGTTTTTT
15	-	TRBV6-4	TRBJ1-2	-	CASSESHGTVYGYTF	TGTGCCAGCAGTGAATCCCATGGCACAGTCTATGGCTACACCTTC
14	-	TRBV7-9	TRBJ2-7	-	CASSARTQFYEQYF	TGTGCCAGCAGCGCGCGGACACAATTTTACGAGCAGTACTTC
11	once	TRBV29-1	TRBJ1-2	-	CSVELNYGYTF	TGCAGCGTTGAACTCAACTATGGCTACACCTTC
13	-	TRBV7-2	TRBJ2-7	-	CASTRVSSYEQYF	TGTGCCAGCACCCGGGTGAGCTCCTACGAGCAGTACTTC
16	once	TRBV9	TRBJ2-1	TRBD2	CASSVERGGGHNEQFF	TGTGCCAGCAGCGTAGAACGGGGGGGTGGGCACAATGAGCAGTTCTTC
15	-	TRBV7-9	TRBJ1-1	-	CASSLAGFRVAEAFF	TGTGCCAGCAGCTTAGCGGGTTTTCGGGTCGCTGAAGCTTTCTTT
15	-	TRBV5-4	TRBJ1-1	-	CASSLTGGFSTEAFF	TGTGCCAGCAGCTTGACAGGTGGGTTCTCCACTGAAGCTTTCTTT
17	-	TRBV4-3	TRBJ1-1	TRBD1	CASSQPPVGTGITEAFF	TGCGCCAGCAGCCAACCCCCTGTGGGGACAGGGATCACTGAAGCTTTCTTT
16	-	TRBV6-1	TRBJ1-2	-	CASSEQGPRTNYGYTF	TGTGCCAGCAGTGAACAGGGGCCTAGAACTAACTATGGCTACACCTTC
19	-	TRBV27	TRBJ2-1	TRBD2	CASSLSGLAGEGYYNEQFF	TGTGCCAGCAGTTTATCGGGACTAGCGGGTGAGGGATACTACAATGAGCAGTTCTTC
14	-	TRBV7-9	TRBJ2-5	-	CASSLVQGEETQYF	TGTGCCAGCAGCTTAGTCCAAGGGGAAGAGACCCAGTACTTC
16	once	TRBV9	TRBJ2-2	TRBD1	CASKSSGTGGTGELFF	TGTGCCAGCAAATCCTCCGGGACAGGGGGCACCGGGGAGCTGTTTTTT
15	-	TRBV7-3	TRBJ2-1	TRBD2	CASRFPGLVYNEQFF	TGTGCCAGCAGGTTTCCGGGACTAGTTTACAATGAGCAGTTCTTC
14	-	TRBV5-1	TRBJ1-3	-	CASSVGRRGNTIYF	TGCGCCAGCAGCGTCGGACGGAGGGGAAACACCATATATTTT
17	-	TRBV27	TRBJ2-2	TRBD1	CASSFYGTGGAGGELFF	TGTGCCAGCAGTTTCTACGGGACAGGGGGCGCGGGCGGGGAGCTGTTTTTT
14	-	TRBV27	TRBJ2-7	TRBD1	CASSLSGQGNEQYF	TGTGCCAGCAGTTTATCGGGACAGGGAAACGAGCAGTACTTC
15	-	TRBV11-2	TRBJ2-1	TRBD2	CASSTPGLAYNEQFF	TGTGCCAGCAGCACGCCGGGACTAGCCTACAATGAGCAGTTCTTC
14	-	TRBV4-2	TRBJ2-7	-	CASSPSGEGWEQYF	TGTGCCAGCAGCCCATCGGGCGAGGGCTGGGAGCAGTACTTC
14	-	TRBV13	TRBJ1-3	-	CASSLEQVENTIYF	TGTGCCAGCAGCTTAGAGCAGGTCGAAAACACCATATATTTT
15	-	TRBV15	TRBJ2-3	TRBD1	CATSRDRQGPDTQYF	TGTGCCACCAGCAGAGATAGACAGGGGCCCGATACGCAGTATTTT
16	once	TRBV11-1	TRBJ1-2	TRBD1	CASSPGQVFGMYGYTF	TGTGCCAGCAGCCCTGGACAGGTTTTCGGGATGTATGGCTACACCTTC